This TCR beta chain was captured in a study of lymphopenia after photon versus proton radiotherapy. This clone has just one count. Germline V lookup: CDR1 LNHDA, CDR2 SQIVND (reference sequence). V dropped 6 bases and J dropped 1 base, with 13 bases sitting between them. The CDR3 contains 15 residues. Sequencing was performed with immunoSEQ multiplex PCR; in TCRdb, only in-frame clones are kept and a portion is missing. The table lists tens of thousands of clones, just over 85% of them singletons. The specimen was peripheral blood, collected from a patient treated with proton-based radiotherapy. This TCR derives from a woman in her seventies with pancreatic cancer. Some clones in this sample may be carry-over from other donors' samples. This rearrangement joins TRBV19 to TRBJ1-5; a possible D gene is TRBD1 (6 bases). This CDR3 is CASSSGTKSNQPQHF. The CDR3 bases are TGTGCCAGTAGCTCCGGGACAAAAAGCAATCAGCCCCAGCATTTT.